This T cell receptor beta chain originates from a study of identical twins. The study's findings and limits: With abundant cord blood beta clonotypes, insertions were fewer; memory repertoires showed no such pattern. The authors drew conclusions from cross-sectional statistical analysis rather than following the same donors.

The sample holds a few counts of this clonotype. The antigen remains undetermined. TCRdb re-called the 5' RACE reads through MiXCR, storing one row per CDR3 protein. The repertoire has 510,000 or so distinct CDR3 sequences, around 15% of them found once; the top ten carry less than 0.5%. V was cut by 5 bases and J by 3 bases, with 14 bases left in between. The CDR3 is made up of 15 amino acids. Germline V gives CDR1 SGHTA, CDR2 FQGNSA. This same sample was also part of a study on yellow fever vaccine responses in identical twins. That report adds: Twins reportedly mounted vaccine T cell responses that seemed partly convergent, partly personalized.

Sequences were obtained from CD4+ T cells sorted from blood. This sequence was found in a woman aged 18 to 35 in good health. The V call is TRBV7-2, the J call TRBJ2-1; D gene unclear. Written as DNA, the CDR3 is TGTGCCAGCAGCACCACAAGTAGCAGCTACAATGAGCAGTTCTTC. It is translated as CASSTTSSSYNEQFF.